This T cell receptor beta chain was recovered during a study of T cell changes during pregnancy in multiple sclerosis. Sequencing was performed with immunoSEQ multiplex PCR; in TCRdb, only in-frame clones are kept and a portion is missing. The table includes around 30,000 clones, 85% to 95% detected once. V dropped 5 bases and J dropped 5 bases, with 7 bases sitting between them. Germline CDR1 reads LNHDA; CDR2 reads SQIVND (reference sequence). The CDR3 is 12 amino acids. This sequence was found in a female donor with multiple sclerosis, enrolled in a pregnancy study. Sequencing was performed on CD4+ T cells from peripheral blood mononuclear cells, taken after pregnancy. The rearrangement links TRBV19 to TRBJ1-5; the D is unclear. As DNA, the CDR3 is TGTGCCAGTAGTCCCCGGGATCAGCCCCAGCATTTT. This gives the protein CASSPRDQPQHF.